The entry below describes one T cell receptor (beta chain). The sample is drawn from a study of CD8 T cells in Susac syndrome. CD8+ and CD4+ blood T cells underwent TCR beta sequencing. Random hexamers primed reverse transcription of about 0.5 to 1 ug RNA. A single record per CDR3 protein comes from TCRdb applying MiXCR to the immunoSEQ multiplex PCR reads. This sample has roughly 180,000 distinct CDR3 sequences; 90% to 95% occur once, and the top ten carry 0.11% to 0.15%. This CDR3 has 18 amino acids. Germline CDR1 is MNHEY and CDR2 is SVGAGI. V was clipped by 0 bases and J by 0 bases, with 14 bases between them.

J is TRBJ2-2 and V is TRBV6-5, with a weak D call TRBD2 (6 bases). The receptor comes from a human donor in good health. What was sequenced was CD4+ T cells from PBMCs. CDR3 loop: CASSYSIVREANTGELFF. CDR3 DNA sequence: TGTGCCAGCAGTTACTCGATTGTCAGGGAGGCGAACACCGGGGAGCTGTTTTTT.